This TCR beta chain was captured by sequencing in a study of cytomegalovirus exposure and HLA in healthy donors. TCRdb keeps only in-frame clones here, not all; method: immunoSEQ multiplex PCR. The table includes some 140,000 clones, about 91% detected once. Study results and limitations: In vitro testing confirmed a few CMV-associated chains as specific for CMV antigens. Rarity held for most TCR sequences, but there were some public TCRs that occurred in many donors. Overall, roughly 160 TCR beta chains were annotated as cytomegalovirus-associated.

The germline CDR1 and CDR2 sequences are SGHRS and YFSETQ. Trimming cost V 5 bases and J 5 bases, with 8 bases left between them. The CDR3 covers 11 residues. For this clone: Antigen: not known.

The donors were part of the 120-subject validation cohort, which stood apart from the 666-subject first cohort. This TCR was sampled from a woman younger than 30 in good health and CMV-seropositive. This chain connects TRBV5-1 to TRBJ2-7; D is undetermined. The sample comprised PBMCs. The CDR3 DNA is TGCGCCAGCAGTTACTTCCACGAGCAGTACTTC. The encoded protein is CASSYFHEQYF.